This T cell receptor (beta chain) appears in the sequencing data of a study of blood T cells in healthy people across ages. V lost 6 bases, J lost 1 base, and 11 bases stayed unmatched. Germline V lookup: CDR1 DFQATT, CDR2 SNEGSKA (reference sequence). There are 16 residues in the CDR3. Study results and caveats: Aged donors had fewer naive CD4+ cells and lower diversity than long-lived donors.

Using a J-beta primer mix together with a sample-barcoded 5' primer, a second PCR was run for roughly 7 to 11 cycles. TCRdb re-derived calls from the 5' RACE reads in MiXCR, one entry per CDR3 protein. In the table there are over 1,500,000 distinct CDR3 sequences, around half of which are singletons. This clonotype was recorded a few times. Its antigen remains unidentified. The specimen was blood. The clonotype originates from a woman aged 40 to 50 in good health. V and J are TRBV20-1 and TRBJ2-1, with 8 nucleotides matching TRBD1. The CDR3: CSAEGWTGKSYNEQFF. The CDR3 bases are TGCAGTGCGGAGGGATGGACAGGGAAGTCCTACAATGAGCAGTTCTTC.